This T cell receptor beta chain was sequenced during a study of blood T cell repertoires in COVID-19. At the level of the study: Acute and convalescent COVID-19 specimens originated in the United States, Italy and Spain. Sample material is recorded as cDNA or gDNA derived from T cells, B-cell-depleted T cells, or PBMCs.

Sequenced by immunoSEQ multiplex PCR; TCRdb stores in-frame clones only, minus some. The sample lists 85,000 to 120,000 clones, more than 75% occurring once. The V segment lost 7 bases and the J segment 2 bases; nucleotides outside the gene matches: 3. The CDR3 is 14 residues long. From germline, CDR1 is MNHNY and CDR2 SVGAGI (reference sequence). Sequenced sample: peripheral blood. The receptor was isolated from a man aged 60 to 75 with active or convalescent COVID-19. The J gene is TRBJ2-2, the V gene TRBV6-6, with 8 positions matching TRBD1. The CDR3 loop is CASIQGANTGELFF. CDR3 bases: TGTGCCAGCATCCAGGGGGCAAACACCGGGGAGCTGTTTTTT.